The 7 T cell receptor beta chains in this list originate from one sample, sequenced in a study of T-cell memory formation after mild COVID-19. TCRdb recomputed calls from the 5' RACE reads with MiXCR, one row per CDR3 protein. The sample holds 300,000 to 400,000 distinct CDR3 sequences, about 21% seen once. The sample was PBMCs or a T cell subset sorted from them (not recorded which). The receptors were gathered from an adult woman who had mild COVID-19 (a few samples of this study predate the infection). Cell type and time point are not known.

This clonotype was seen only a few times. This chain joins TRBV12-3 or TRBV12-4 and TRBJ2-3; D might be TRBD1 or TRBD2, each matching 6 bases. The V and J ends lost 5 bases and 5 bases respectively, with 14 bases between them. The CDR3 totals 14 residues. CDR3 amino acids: CASSPTGGQDTQYF. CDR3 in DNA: TGTGCCAGCAGTCCCACCGGGGGACAAGATACGCAGTATTTT.

CDR3: CASSYGAALAYQPQHF. CDR3 coding DNA: TGTGCCAGCAGTTACGGAGCGGCTCTGGCCTATCAGCCCCAGCATTTT. V usage is TRBV6-2 or TRBV6-3 and J usage is TRBJ1-5, with D unresolved. The CDR3 extends over 16 amino acids. Germline V lookup: CDR1 MNHEY, CDR2 SVGEGT. V was cut by 2 bases and J by 5 bases, with 16 bases left in between.

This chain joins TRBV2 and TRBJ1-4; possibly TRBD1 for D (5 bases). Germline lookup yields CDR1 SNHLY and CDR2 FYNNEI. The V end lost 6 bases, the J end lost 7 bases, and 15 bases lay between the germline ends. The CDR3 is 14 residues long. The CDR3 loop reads CASRTGGSGEKLFF. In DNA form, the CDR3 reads TGTGCCAGCAGGACTGGGGGTTCGGGTGAAAAACTGTTTTTT.

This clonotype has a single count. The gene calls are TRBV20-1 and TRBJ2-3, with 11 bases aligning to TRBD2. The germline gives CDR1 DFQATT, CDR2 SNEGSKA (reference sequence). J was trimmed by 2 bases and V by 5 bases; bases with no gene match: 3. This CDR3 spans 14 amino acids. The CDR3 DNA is TGCAGTGCTCTAGCGGGGGGATACACAGATACGCAGTATTTT. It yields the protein CSALAGGYTDTQYF.

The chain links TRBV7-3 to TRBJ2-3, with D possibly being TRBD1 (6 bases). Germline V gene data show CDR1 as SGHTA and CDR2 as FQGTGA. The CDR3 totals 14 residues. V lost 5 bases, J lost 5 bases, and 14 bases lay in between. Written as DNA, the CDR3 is TGTGCCAGCAGCCGAAGGGCAGGGGAAGATACGCAGTATTTT. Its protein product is CASSRRAGEDTQYF.

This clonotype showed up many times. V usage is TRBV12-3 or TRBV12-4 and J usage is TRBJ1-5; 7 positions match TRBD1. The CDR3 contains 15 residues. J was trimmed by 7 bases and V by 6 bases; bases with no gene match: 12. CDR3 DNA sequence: TGTGCCAGCAGCCGAAGGACAGGATCGGACCAGCCCCAGCATTTT. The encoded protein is CASSRRTGSDQPQHF.

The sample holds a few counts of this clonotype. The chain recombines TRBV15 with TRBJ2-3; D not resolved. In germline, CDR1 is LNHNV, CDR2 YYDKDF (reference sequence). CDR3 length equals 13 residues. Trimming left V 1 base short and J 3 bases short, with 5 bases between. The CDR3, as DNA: TGTGCCACCAGCAGAGCCAGAACAGATACGCAGTATTTT. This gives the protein CATSRARTDTQYF.